This TCR beta chain was identified during a study of blood T cell repertoires in COVID-19. Germline V gives CDR1 GTSNPN, CDR2 SVGIG (reference sequence). The CDR3 has 16 residues. With 3 bases clipped from V and 3 bases from J, the junction kept 8 bases outside the gene matches. Generated by immunoSEQ multiplex PCR, the TCRdb table keeps only in-frame clones and is missing some. Here the sample spans about 110,000 clones, about 90% being singletons. This clone appeared a few times. The V and J genes are TRBV30 and TRBJ2-1; the match to TRBD2 covers 10 bases. The sequenced sample was peripheral blood. The sequence derives from a human donor in a cohort sampled during active COVID-19. The CDR3 is CAWRGGSSGSYNEQFF. The CDR3 nucleotides are TGTGCCTGGAGGGGGGGGTCTAGCGGGAGCTACAATGAGCAGTTCTTC.